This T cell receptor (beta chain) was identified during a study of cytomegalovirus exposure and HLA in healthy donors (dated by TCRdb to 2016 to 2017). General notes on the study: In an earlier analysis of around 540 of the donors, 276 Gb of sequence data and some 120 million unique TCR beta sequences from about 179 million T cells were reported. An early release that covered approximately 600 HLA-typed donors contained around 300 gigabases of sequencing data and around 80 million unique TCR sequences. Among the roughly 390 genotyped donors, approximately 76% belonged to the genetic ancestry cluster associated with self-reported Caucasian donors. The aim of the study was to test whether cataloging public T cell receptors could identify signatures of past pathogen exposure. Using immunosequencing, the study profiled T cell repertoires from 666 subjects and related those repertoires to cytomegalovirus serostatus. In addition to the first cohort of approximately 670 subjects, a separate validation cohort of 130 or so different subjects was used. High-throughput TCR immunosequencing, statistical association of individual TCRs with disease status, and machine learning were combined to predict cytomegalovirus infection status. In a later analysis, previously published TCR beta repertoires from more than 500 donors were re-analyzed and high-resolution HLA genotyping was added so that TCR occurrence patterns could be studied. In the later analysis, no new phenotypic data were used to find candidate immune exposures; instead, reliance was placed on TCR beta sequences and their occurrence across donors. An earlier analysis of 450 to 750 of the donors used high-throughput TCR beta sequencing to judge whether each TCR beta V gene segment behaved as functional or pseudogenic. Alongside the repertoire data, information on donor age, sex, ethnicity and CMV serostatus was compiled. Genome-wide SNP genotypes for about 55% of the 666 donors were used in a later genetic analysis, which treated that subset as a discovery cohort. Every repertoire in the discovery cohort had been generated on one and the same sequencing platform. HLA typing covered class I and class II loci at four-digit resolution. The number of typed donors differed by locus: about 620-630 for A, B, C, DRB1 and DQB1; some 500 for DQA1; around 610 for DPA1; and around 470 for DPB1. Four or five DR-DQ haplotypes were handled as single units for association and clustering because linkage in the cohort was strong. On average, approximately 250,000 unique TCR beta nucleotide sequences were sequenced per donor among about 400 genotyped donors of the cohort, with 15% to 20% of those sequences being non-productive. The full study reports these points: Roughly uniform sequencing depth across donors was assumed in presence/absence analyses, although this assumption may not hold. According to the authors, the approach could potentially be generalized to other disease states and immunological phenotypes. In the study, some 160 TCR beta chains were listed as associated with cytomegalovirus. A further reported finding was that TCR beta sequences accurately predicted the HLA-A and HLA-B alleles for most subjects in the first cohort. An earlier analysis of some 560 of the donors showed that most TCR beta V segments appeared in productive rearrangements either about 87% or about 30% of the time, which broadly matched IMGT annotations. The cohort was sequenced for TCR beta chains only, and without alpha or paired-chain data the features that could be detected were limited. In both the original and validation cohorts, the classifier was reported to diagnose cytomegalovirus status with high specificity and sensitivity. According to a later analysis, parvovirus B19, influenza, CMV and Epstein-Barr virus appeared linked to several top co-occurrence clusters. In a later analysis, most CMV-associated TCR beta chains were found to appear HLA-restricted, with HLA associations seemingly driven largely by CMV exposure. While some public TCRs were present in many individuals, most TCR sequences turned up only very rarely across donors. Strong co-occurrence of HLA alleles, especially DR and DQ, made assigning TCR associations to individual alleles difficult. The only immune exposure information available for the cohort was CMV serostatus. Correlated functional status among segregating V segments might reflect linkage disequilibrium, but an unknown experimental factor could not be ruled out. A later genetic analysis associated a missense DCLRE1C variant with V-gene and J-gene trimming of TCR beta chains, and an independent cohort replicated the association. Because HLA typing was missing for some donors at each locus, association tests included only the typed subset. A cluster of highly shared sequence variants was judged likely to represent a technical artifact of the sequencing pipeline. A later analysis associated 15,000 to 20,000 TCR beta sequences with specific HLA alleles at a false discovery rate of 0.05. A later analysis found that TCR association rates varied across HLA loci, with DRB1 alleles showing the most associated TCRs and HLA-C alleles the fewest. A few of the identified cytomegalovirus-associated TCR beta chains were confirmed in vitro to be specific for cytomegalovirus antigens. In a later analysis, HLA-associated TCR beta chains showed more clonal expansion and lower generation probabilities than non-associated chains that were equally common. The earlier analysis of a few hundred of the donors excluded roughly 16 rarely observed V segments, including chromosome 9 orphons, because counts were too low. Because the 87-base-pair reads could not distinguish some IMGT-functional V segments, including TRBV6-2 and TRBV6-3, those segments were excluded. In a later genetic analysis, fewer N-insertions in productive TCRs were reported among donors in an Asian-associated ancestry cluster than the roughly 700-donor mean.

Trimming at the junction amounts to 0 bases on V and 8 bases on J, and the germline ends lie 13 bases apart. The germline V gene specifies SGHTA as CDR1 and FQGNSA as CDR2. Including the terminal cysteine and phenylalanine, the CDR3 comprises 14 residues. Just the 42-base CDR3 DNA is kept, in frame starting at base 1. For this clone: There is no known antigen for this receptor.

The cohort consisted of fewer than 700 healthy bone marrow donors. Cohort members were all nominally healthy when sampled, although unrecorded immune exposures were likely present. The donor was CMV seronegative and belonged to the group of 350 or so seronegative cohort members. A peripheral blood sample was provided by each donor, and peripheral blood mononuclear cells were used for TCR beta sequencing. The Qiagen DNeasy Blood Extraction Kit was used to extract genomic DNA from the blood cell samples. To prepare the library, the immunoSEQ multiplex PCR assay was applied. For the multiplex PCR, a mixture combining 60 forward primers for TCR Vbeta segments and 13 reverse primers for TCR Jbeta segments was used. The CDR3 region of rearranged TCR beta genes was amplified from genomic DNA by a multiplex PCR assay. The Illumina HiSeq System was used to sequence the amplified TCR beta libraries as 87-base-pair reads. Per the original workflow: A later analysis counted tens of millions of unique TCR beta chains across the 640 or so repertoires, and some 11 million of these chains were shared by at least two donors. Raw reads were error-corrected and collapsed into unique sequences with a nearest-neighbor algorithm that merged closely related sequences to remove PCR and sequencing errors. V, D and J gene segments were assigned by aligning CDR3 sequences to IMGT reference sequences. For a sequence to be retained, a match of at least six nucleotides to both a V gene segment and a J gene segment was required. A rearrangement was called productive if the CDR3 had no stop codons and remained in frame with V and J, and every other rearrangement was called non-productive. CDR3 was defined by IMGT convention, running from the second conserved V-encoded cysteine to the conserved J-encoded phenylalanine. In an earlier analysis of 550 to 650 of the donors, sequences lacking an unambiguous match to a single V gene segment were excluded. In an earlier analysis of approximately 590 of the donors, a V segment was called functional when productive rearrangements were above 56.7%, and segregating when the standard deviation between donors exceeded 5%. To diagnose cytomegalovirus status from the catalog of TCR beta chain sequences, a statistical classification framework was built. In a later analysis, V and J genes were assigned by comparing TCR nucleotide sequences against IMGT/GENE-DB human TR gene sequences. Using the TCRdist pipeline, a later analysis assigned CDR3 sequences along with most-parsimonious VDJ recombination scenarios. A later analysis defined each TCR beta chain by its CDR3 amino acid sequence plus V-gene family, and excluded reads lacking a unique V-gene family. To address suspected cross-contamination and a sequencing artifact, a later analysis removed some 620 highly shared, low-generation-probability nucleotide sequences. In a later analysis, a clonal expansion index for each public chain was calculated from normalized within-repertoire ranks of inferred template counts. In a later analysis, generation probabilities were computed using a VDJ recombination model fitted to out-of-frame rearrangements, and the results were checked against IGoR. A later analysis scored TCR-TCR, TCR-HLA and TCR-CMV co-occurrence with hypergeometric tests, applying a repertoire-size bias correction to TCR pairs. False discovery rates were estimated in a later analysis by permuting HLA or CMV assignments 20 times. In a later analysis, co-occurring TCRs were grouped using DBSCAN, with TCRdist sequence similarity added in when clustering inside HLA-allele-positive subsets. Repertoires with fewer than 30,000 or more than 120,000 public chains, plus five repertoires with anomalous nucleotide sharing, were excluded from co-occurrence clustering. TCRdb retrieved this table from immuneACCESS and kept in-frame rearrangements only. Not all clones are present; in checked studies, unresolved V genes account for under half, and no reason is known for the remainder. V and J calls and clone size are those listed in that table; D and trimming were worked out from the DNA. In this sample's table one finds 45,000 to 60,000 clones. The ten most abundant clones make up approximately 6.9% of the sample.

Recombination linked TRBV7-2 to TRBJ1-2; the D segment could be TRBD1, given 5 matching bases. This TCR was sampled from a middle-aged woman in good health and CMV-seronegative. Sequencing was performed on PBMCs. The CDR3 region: CASSLAAGRGGYTF. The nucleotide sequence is TGTGCCAGCAGCTTAGCGGCAGGGCGCGGCGGCTACACCTTC. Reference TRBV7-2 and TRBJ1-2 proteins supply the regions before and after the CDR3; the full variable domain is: GAGVSQSPSNKVTEKGKDVELRCDPISGHTALYWYRQSLGQGLEFLIYFQGNSAPDKSGLPSDRFSAERTGGSVSTLTIQRTQQEDSAVYLCASSLAAGRGGYTFGSGTRLTVV.